This paragraph reports one T cell receptor beta chain. Authors' processing steps: Estimation of nucleated cell counts was performed using reference gene primer amplification. Repertoires were generated with immunoSEQ multiplex PCR, while TCRdb's copy carries only in-frame clones and drops some. V, J and clone size are taken as reported in that table, and D and trimming were inferred from the DNA itself. The table includes 200,000 to 300,000 clones, nearly 90% detected once. The CDR3 totals 16 residues. Deletions cut 0 bases from V and 1 base from J, with 13 bases between. Germline CDR1 is SGHRS and CDR2 is YFSETQ. The data were taken from a study of blood T cell repertoires in COVID-19. Whole-study context: COVID-19 samples collected from the United States, Italy and Spain covered acute and convalescent phases. The analysed material was cDNA or gDNA that came from T cells, B-cell-depleted T cells, or PBMCs.

Sequencing was performed on peripheral blood. The sequence was obtained from a human donor in a cohort sampled during active COVID-19. The rearrangement links TRBV5-1 to TRBJ1-1; the D is unclear. The CDR3: CASSLAGRGSNTEAFF. The CDR3 DNA follows: TGCGCCAGCAGCTTGGCCGGTCGGGGTTCGAACACTGAAGCTTTCTTT.